Listed below are T cell receptor beta chains from one sample, sequenced in a study of CD8 T cells in Susac syndrome. TCRdb recomputed calls from the immunoSEQ multiplex PCR reads with MiXCR, one row per CDR3 protein. The table includes around 170,000 distinct CDR3 sequences, around 95% detected once. Sample: CD8+ T cells from PBMCs. Source of these receptors: a human donor with Susac syndrome. The CDR3 runs from the conserved cysteine through the conserved F or W. D genes are given only for firm matches. Size is omitted from some rows. Given values are once, few, many or a class for expanded clones.

v_call: TRBV18
d_call: .
clone_size: .
j_call: TRBJ2-1
cdr3_aa: CASSPSPNTYNEQFF
cdr3_nt: TGTGCCAGCTCACCAAGTCCAAATACCTACAATGAGCAGTTCTTC

v_call: TRBV28
d_call: TRBD1
clone_size: few
j_call: TRBJ2-7
cdr3_aa: CASSVDRGSYEQYF
cdr3_nt: TGTGCCAGCTCCGTGGACAGGGGATCTTACGAGCAGTACTTC

v_call: TRBV5-6
d_call: .
clone_size: .
j_call: TRBJ1-3
cdr3_aa: CASSLELSGNTIYF
cdr3_nt: TGTGCCAGCAGCTTGGAGCTCTCTGGAAACACCATATATTTT

v_call: TRBV5-1
d_call: TRBD2
clone_size: .
j_call: TRBJ2-1
cdr3_aa: CASSFTSGGADEQFF
cdr3_nt: TGCGCCAGCAGCTTTACTAGCGGGGGTGCGGATGAGCAGTTCTTC

v_call: TRBV2
d_call: .
clone_size: .
j_call: TRBJ1-5
cdr3_aa: CASIERGGFNQPQHF
cdr3_nt: TGTGCCAGCATTGAAAGGGGGGGCTTCAATCAGCCCCAGCATTTT

v_call: TRBV28
d_call: .
clone_size: .
j_call: TRBJ2-5
cdr3_aa: CASSTTGGPETQYF
cdr3_nt: TGTGCCAGCAGTACAACCGGGGGCCCGGAGACCCAGTACTTC

v_call: TRBV29-1
d_call: .
clone_size: .
j_call: TRBJ1-1
cdr3_aa: CSVEGQASLGGNTEAFF
cdr3_nt: TGCAGCGTTGAAGGCCAGGCCTCCCTCGGAGGGAACACTGAAGCTTTCTTT

v_call: TRBV29-1
d_call: .
clone_size: .
j_call: TRBJ1-1
cdr3_aa: CSAPGHNTEAFF
cdr3_nt: TGCAGCGCTCCGGGCCATAACACTGAAGCTTTCTTT

v_call: TRBV9
d_call: .
clone_size: .
j_call: TRBJ2-3
cdr3_aa: CASSVFTDTQYF
cdr3_nt: TGTGCCAGCAGCGTCTTCACAGATACGCAGTATTTT

v_call: TRBV11-2
d_call: TRBD1
clone_size: .
j_call: TRBJ2-1
cdr3_aa: CASSLEWAGGNEQFF
cdr3_nt: TGTGCCAGCAGCTTAGAATGGGCAGGGGGCAATGAGCAGTTCTTC

v_call: TRBV6-5
d_call: TRBD2
clone_size: .
j_call: TRBJ2-5
cdr3_aa: CASSYFGLAGGKETQYF
cdr3_nt: TGTGCCAGCAGTTACTTCGGCCTAGCGGGGGGGAAAGAGACCCAGTACTTC

v_call: TRBV7-9
d_call: TRBD2
clone_size: .
j_call: TRBJ2-5
cdr3_aa: CASSGTSGGYQETQYF
cdr3_nt: TGTGCCAGCAGTGGGACTAGCGGGGGCTACCAAGAGACCCAGTACTTC

v_call: TRBV29-1
d_call: TRBD1
clone_size: .
j_call: TRBJ1-4
cdr3_aa: CSVSTGTVNEKLFF
cdr3_nt: TGCAGCGTTTCTACCGGGACAGTTAATGAAAAACTGTTTTTT

v_call: TRBV7-2
d_call: TRBD2
clone_size: .
j_call: TRBJ2-3
cdr3_aa: CASSLMLAGGFGDTQYF
cdr3_nt: TGTGCCAGCAGCTTAATGCTAGCGGGAGGGTTTGGAGATACGCAGTATTTT

v_call: TRBV29-1
d_call: TRBD1
clone_size: .
j_call: TRBJ2-7
cdr3_aa: CSVGGQGPYEQYF
cdr3_nt: TGCAGCGTTGGCGGACAGGGACCGTACGAGCAGTACTTC

v_call: TRBV19
d_call: .
clone_size: .
j_call: TRBJ1-1
cdr3_aa: CASSVDRNTEAFF
cdr3_nt: TGTGCCAGTAGTGTCGACCGGAACACTGAAGCTTTCTTT

v_call: TRBV25-1
d_call: .
clone_size: .
j_call: TRBJ2-7
cdr3_aa: CASSARDMTYEQYF
cdr3_nt: TGTGCCAGCAGTGCCCGGGACATGACCTACGAGCAGTACTTC

v_call: TRBV25-1
d_call: .
clone_size: .
j_call: TRBJ1-1
cdr3_aa: CASREWTVDNEAFF
cdr3_nt: TGTGCCAGCAGGGAGTGGACAGTAGACAATGAAGCTTTCTTT

v_call: TRBV7-2
d_call: .
clone_size: few
j_call: TRBJ1-5
cdr3_aa: CASSLEGHQPQHF
cdr3_nt: TGTGCCAGCAGCTTAGAGGGGCATCAGCCCCAGCATTTT

v_call: TRBV7-9
d_call: TRBD1
clone_size: .
j_call: TRBJ2-7
cdr3_aa: CASTGTETYEQYF
cdr3_nt: TGTGCCAGCACCGGGACAGAGACCTACGAGCAGTACTTC

v_call: TRBV5-1
d_call: .
clone_size: .
j_call: TRBJ1-1
cdr3_aa: CASSLISPGLSMNTEAFF
cdr3_nt: TGCGCCAGCAGCTTGATTTCTCCGGGACTGAGCATGAACACTGAAGCTTTCTTT

v_call: TRBV30
d_call: .
clone_size: .
j_call: TRBJ1-6
cdr3_aa: CAWSVGQTNSPLHF
cdr3_nt: TGTGCCTGGAGTGTAGGACAGACAAATTCACCCCTCCACTTT

v_call: TRBV6-6
d_call: .
clone_size: .
j_call: TRBJ2-3
cdr3_aa: CASSYSNGPGDTQYF
cdr3_nt: TGTGCCAGCAGTTACTCGAACGGTCCTGGGGATACGCAGTATTTT

v_call: TRBV5-1
d_call: TRBD2
clone_size: .
j_call: TRBJ2-3
cdr3_aa: CASSQMLAGADTQYF
cdr3_nt: TGCGCCAGCAGTCAAATGCTAGCGGGAGCAGATACGCAGTATTTT

v_call: TRBV12-3/TRBV12-4
d_call: .
clone_size: .
j_call: TRBJ2-7
cdr3_aa: CASSSRLTFYEQYF
cdr3_nt: TGTGCCAGCAGTTCCCGTTTGACATTCTACGAGCAGTACTTC

v_call: TRBV6-5
d_call: .
clone_size: .
j_call: TRBJ2-1
cdr3_aa: CASSYSGEAHEQFF
cdr3_nt: TGTGCCAGCAGTTACTCGGGAGAAGCGCATGAGCAGTTCTTC

v_call: TRBV7-9
d_call: TRBD1
clone_size: .
j_call: TRBJ2-3
cdr3_aa: CASSSGQGLRDTQYF
cdr3_nt: TGTGCCAGCAGCTCGGGACAGGGTTTGAGAGATACGCAGTATTTT

v_call: TRBV27
d_call: .
clone_size: .
j_call: TRBJ2-1
cdr3_aa: CASSSSLYNEQFF
cdr3_nt: TGTGCCAGCAGTTCCTCGCTTTACAATGAGCAGTTCTTC

v_call: TRBV27
d_call: .
clone_size: .
j_call: TRBJ2-1
cdr3_aa: CASSLSPSSYNEQFF
cdr3_nt: TGTGCCAGCAGTTTATCCCCCAGCTCCTACAATGAGCAGTTCTTC

v_call: TRBV5-4
d_call: TRBD2
clone_size: .
j_call: TRBJ2-7
cdr3_aa: CASSLLAGGSFYEQYF
cdr3_nt: TGTGCCAGCAGCTTGCTAGCGGGGGGAAGTTTCTACGAGCAGTACTTC

v_call: TRBV9
d_call: .
clone_size: .
j_call: TRBJ2-3
cdr3_aa: CASGSGTDTQYF
cdr3_nt: TGTGCCAGCGGGTCTGGTACAGATACGCAGTATTTT

v_call: TRBV9
d_call: .
clone_size: .
j_call: TRBJ2-7
cdr3_aa: CASSVNPREQYF
cdr3_nt: TGTGCCAGCAGCGTAAATCCGCGTGAGCAGTACTTC

v_call: TRBV29-1
d_call: TRBD2
clone_size: .
j_call: TRBJ2-7
cdr3_aa: CSVGGLAGGLYEQYF
cdr3_nt: TGCAGCGTTGGGGGATTAGCGGGGGGACTCTACGAGCAGTACTTC

v_call: TRBV7-8
d_call: TRBD1
clone_size: few
j_call: TRBJ2-7
cdr3_aa: CASSAGQGPYEQYF
cdr3_nt: TGTGCCAGCAGCGCGGGACAGGGTCCCTACGAGCAGTACTTC

v_call: TRBV25-1
d_call: .
clone_size: .
j_call: TRBJ2-3
cdr3_aa: CASSRDLHRGQYF
cdr3_nt: TGTGCCAGCAGTCGGGACCTACACCGGGGGCAGTATTTT

v_call: TRBV2
d_call: TRBD2
clone_size: .
j_call: TRBJ2-7
cdr3_aa: CASSLRGLAAEQYF
cdr3_nt: TGTGCCAGCAGTCTTCGGGGACTAGCGGCCGAGCAGTACTTC

v_call: TRBV20-1
d_call: .
clone_size: once
j_call: TRBJ2-7
cdr3_aa: CSARDFSSYEQYF
cdr3_nt: TGCAGTGCTAGGGACTTCTCTTCCTACGAGCAGTACTTC

v_call: TRBV7-9
d_call: TRBD1
clone_size: .
j_call: TRBJ1-2
cdr3_aa: CASSPKDRRGYTF
cdr3_nt: TGTGCCAGCAGCCCTAAGGACAGGAGAGGCTACACCTTC

v_call: TRBV5-1
d_call: .
clone_size: .
j_call: TRBJ1-6
cdr3_aa: CASSLVLDSPLHF
cdr3_nt: TGCGCCAGCAGCTTGGTACTAGATTCACCCCTCCACTTT

v_call: TRBV19
d_call: .
clone_size: .
j_call: TRBJ2-1
cdr3_aa: CASSMQGGDEQFF
cdr3_nt: TGTGCCAGTAGTATGCAGGGGGGAGATGAGCAGTTCTTC

v_call: TRBV12-3/TRBV12-4
d_call: .
clone_size: .
j_call: TRBJ1-2
cdr3_aa: CASSLARGEGANYGYTF
cdr3_nt: TGTGCCAGCAGTTTAGCGCGAGGGGAAGGCGCTAACTATGGCTACACCTTC

v_call: TRBV27
d_call: .
clone_size: .
j_call: TRBJ2-2
cdr3_aa: CASLEENTGELFF
cdr3_nt: TGTGCCAGCCTTGAAGAGAACACCGGGGAGCTGTTTTTT

v_call: TRBV27
d_call: TRBD1
clone_size: .
j_call: TRBJ1-2
cdr3_aa: CASRQGNYGYTF
cdr3_nt: TGTGCCAGCAGACAGGGGAACTATGGCTACACCTTC